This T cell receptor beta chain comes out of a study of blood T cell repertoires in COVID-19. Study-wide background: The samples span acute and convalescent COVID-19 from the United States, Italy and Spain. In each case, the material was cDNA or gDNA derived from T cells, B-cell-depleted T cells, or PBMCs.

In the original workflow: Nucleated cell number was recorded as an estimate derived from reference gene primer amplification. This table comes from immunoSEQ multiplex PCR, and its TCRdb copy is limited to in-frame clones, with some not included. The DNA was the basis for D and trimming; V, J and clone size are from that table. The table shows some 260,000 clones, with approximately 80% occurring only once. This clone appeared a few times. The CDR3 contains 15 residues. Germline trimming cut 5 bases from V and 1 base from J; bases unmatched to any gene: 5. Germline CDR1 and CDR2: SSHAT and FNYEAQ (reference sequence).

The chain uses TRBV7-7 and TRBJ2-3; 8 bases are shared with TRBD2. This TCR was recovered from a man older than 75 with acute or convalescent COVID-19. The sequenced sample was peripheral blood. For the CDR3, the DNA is TGTGCCAGCAGCCCCGGGACTAGTCGCACAGATACGCAGTATTTT. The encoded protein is CASSPGTSRTDTQYF.